The clone carrying this T cell receptor beta chain appeared many times. Its antigen is not known. Exclusion of patients followed from uncontrolled infection, other autoimmune disease, pregnancy or lactation. PBMCs stemmed from around 10 ml fresh peripheral blood. Amplification of TCR beta CDR3 regions was performed using RNA transcripts as template. A set of HTBI primers served as the primers for a first-round RT-PCR of the TCR CDR3. TCRdb re-derived calls from the multiplex PCR reads in MiXCR, one entry per CDR3 protein. Found here are about 500,000 distinct CDR3 sequences, roughly 15% of them singletons; the top ten hold around 28%. J lost 2 bases, V lost 0 bases, and 1 base had no gene match. The CDR3 spans 14 residues. Germline assignment: CDR1 DFQATT and CDR2 SNEGSKA (reference sequence). The data are from a study of T cells in Graves' hyperthyroidism and ophthalmopathy. General observations from the study: Separation of ophthalmopathy from stable hyperthyroidism was achieved by a 13 V-J model. In validation, the model predicted ophthalmopathy. These predictions came a median about 6.8 months before onset.

The gene calls are TRBV20-1 and TRBJ2-5; 9 nucleotides match TRBD1. The clonotype was recovered from a woman aged 25 to 39 with Graves' ophthalmopathy. Sequencing was carried out using blood. CDR3 loop: CSAREGTGQETQYF. CDR3 nucleotides: TGCAGTGCTAGAGAGGGGACAGGGCAAGAGACCCAGTACTTC.